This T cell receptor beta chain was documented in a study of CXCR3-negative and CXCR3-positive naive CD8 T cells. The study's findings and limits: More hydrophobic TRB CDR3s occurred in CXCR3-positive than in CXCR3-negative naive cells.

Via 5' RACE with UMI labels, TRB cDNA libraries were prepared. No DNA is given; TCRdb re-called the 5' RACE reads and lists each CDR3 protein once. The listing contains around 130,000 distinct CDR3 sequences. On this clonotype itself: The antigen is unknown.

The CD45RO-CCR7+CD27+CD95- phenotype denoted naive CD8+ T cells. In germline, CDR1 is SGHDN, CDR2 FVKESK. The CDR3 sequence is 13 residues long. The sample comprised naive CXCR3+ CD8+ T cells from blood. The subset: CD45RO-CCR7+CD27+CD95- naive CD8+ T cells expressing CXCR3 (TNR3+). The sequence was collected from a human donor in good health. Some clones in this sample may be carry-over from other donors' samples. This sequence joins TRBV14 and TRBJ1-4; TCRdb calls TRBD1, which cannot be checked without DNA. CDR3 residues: CASSLARNEKLFF.